Listed below are T cell receptor beta chains from one sample, sequenced in a study of cytomegalovirus exposure and HLA in healthy donors. Libraries were prepared by immunoSEQ multiplex PCR; TCRdb keeps only in-frame clonotypes and omits some of them. Seen here are fewer than 250,000 clones, about nine tenths observed once, and the top ten hold roughly 2%. The sample was PBMCs. These receptors came from a woman aged 18-30 years in good health and CMV-seropositive. CDR3s leave out the opening cysteine and the closing phenylalanine or tryptophan.

v_gene | len | CDR3aa
TRBV11-3 | 15 | ASSLGRWTSNTGELF
TRBV11-3 | 12 | ASSPAGSTDTQY
TRBV27 | 12 | ASSLYREGLTQY
TRBV10-3 | 12 | AISERQGAYEQY
TRBV25-1 | 14 | ASSGRSGRVYETQY
TRBV18 | 11 | ASSPPFGDEQY
TRBV18 | 15 | ASSPPNNAGGGTEAF
TRBV2 | 14 | ASSDLDRLSSYEQY
TRBV5-1 | 12 | ASSLDLQTDTQY
TRBV28 | 12 | ASQGRGWATEAF
TRBV28 | 12 | ASSYLAGGDEQY
TRBV28 | 12 | ASSLGNRGYGYT
TRBV5-1 | 17 | ASSVPRSSPTGATDTQY
TRBV11-1 | 12 | ASSPWVAGQEQY
TRBV28 | 11 | ASSSRSVHEQY
TRBV7-8 | 13 | ASFPHRGGTGELF
TRBV28 | 19 | ASSLFLARIVEREDQETQY
TRBV5-1 | 15 | ASSSLAGGTSTDTQY
TRBV11-2 | 11 | ASSLGVSTEAF
TRBV5-1 | 13 | ASSLADRGTDTQY
TRBV9 | 16 | ASSGGWGTSGTRNEQF
TRBV11-2 | 14 | ASSLGSGREYWEQY
TRBV28 | 11 | AIKSGLQETQY
TRBV29-1 | 12 | SVETGTGRGGYT
TRBV27 | 10 | ASRQYTGELF
TRBV27 | 14 | ASSPNLGQGAEGYT
TRBV28 | 12 | ASTRTGGSYEQY
TRBV30 | 12 | AWSVGIGHYGYT
TRBV5-6 | 14 | ASSFGGRPWDTEAF
TRBV7-2 | 12 | ASSTSTGIGGYT
TRBV27 | 14 | ASSLSPTGHSYGYT
TRBV29-1 | 11 | SVQTGGLYEAF
TRBV28 | 13 | ASSLGTGWDQPQH
TRBV5-1 | 17 | ASSLSDFRDRGLNTEAF
TRBV28 | 10 | ATGGGSYGYT
TRBV15 | 19 | ATSRPESIPQGSVVNQPQH
TRBV5-1 | 13 | ASSLLGHSNQPQH
TRBV5-1 | 13 | ASSFRRGSGDGQY
TRBV7-9 | 12 | ASSPGGESYEQY
TRBV18 | 14 | ASSPLITGRTDTQY
TRBV11-3 | 14 | ASSFLYGTGTDTQY
TRBV5-4 | 14 | ASSLVAGISSYEQY
TRBV28 | 10 | ASSFLRYGYT
TRBV27 | 14 | ASSSWGGRFDYGYT
TRBV2 | 11 | ASRGPEELRWY
TRBV30 | 11 | AWVLAGEGEQF
TRBV10-1 | 14 | ASSESYGRATDTQY
TRBV2 | 15 | ASSEGRADRGFYGYT
TRBV4-1 | 14 | ASSLGGTVNTGELF
TRBV28 | 14 | ASSPGLFLPGNEQF
TRBV9 | 12 | ASSVQVTPGELF
TRBV27 | 11 | ASSFRDRNGYT
TRBV5-1 | 12 | ASSSAASEGGYT
TRBV27 | 15 | ASSLETSGAAYNEQF